Listed here are 21 T cell receptor beta chains from one sample, sequenced in a study of cytomegalovirus exposure and HLA in healthy donors. PCR involved 60 Vbeta and 13 Jbeta primers. Clones were read by immunoSEQ multiplex PCR, and TCRdb kept only the in-frame ones, dropping some. The sample shows 170,000 or so clones, about 82% of them seen only once. The sequenced material came from PBMCs. These receptors all come from a woman aged 50 to 60 in good health and CMV-seropositive.

The table lists this clone with a count of one. CDR3 residues: CASSLGVWAGAREQYF. The DNA for the CDR3 is TGTGCCAGCAGCTTAGGGGTCTGGGCGGGAGCTAGGGAGCAGTACTTC. This chain links TRBV7-2 with TRBJ2-7; 7 positions match TRBD2. The junction had 13 bases not matched to a gene; V was cut back by 1 base and J by 7 bases. The CDR3 totals 16 residues. CDR1 is SGHTA and CDR2 is FQGNSA in the germline V gene.

This clone has just a few counts. V and J are TRBV5-1 and TRBJ2-5, with TRBD2 identical over 13 bases. The trim removed 2 bases at V and 5 bases at J, leaving 9 bases unmatched. Germline V gene sequence: CDR1 SGHRS, CDR2 YFSETQ. The CDR3 has 17 residues. In DNA, the CDR3 is TGCGCCAGCAGCTTACGGGGACTAGCGGGGTCCGAGGAGACCCAGTACTTC. It translates to CASSLRGLAGSEETQYF.

This clone was detected only a few times. The chain has TRBV28 and TRBJ1-2; 9 bases fit TRBD1. The CDR3 loop spans 13 amino acids. Per the germline V gene, CDR1 is MDHEN and CDR2 is SYDVKM. After removal of 6 bases from V and 7 bases from J, the junction contained 6 bases not matched to a gene. As DNA, the CDR3 is TGTGCCAGCAGGGGGGACAGGGCACGTGGCTACACCTTC. Translating gives CASRGDRARGYTF.

The genes are TRBV6-6 and TRBJ2-5; 7 bases match TRBD1. V lost 6 bases, J lost 5 bases, and 12 bases stayed unmatched. The CDR3 length is 15 residues. Per the germline V gene, CDR1 is MNHNY and CDR2 is SVGAGI (reference sequence). CDR3 sequence (DNA): TGTGCCAGCAGCTACCCCAGGGGGTCAGGGGAGACCCAGTACTTC. Translation: CASSYPRGSGETQYF.

The rearrangement uses TRBV27 and TRBJ2-1; TRBD2 might be the D (5 bases). The germline gives CDR1 MNHEY, CDR2 SMNVEV (reference sequence). Trimming removed 6 bases at V and 2 bases at J, with 14 bases between. The CDR3 runs 15 residues. CDR3 in DNA: TGTGCCAGCAGCACCGACTATGGGACCTACAATGAGCAGTTCTTC. Amino acid sequence: CASSTDYGTYNEQFF.

The chain couples TRBV19 to TRBJ1-3; no firm D call. V lost 7 bases to trimming and J lost 0 bases, with 10 bases between them. Germline V gene lookup returns CDR1 LNHDA and CDR2 SQIVND (reference sequence). The CDR3 runs 14 residues. The CDR3 loop reads CASIEFASGNTIYF. Written as DNA, the CDR3 is TGTGCCAGTATTGAGTTCGCCTCTGGAAACACCATATATTTT.

This rearrangement joins TRBV19 to TRBJ2-3, with 8 bases lining up with TRBD1. The CDR3 contains 13 residues. Trimming took 8 bases from V and 2 from J; bases not matched to a gene: 3. Germline V gives CDR1 LNHDA, CDR2 SQIVND (reference sequence). The CDR3 region has the DNA TGTGCCAGTCGGGACAGGAACACAGATACGCAGTATTTT. Translating gives CASRDRNTDTQYF. Together with reference TRBV19 and TRBJ2-3, the CDR3 gives the full variable domain: DGGITQSPKYLFRKEGQNVTLSCEQNLNHDAMYWYRQDPGQGLRLIYYSQIVNDFQKGDIAEGYSVSREKKESFPLTVTSAQKNPTAFYLCASRDRNTDTQYFGPGTRLTVL.

This clone has only a few counts. The rearrangement uses TRBV27 and TRBJ1-2, with TRBD1 matching 7 bases. The V gene's germline CDR1 is MNHEY and CDR2 SMNVEV (reference sequence). This CDR3 spans 14 amino acids. V was pared by 6 bases and J by 3 bases, with 7 bases of the junction left unmatched. CDR3 protein: CASRITGTDYGYTF. The DNA for the CDR3 is TGTGCCAGCAGGATAACCGGGACAGACTATGGCTACACCTTC.

V is TRBV18 and J is TRBJ2-5, with D uncertain. CDR1 and CDR2 (germline): KGHSH, LQKENI. V lost 6 bases, J lost 3 bases, and 17 bases lay in between. This CDR3 comprises 15 residues. CDR3 amino acids: CASSYYDIREETQYF. In DNA, the CDR3 is TGTGCCAGCTCCTATTATGATATTCGGGAAGAGACCCAGTACTTC.

Only a few counts were recorded for this clone. This chain connects TRBV7-2 to TRBJ2-5; the D gene is possibly TRBD2 (6 bases). Trimming took off 1 base at V and 0 bases at J, with 12 bases between the two ends. Germline V gives CDR1 SGHTA, CDR2 FQGNSA. The CDR3 length is 16 residues. This CDR3 is CASSLGFGDYQETQYF. Here the CDR3 DNA reads TGTGCCAGCAGCTTAGGCTTCGGGGACTACCAAGAGACCCAGTACTTC. The variable domain in full, completed from reference TRBV7-2 and TRBJ2-5, reads GAGVSQSPSNKVTEKGKDVELRCDPISGHTALYWYRQSLGQGLEFLIYFQGNSAPDKSGLPSDRFSAERTGGSVSTLTIQRTQQEDSAVYLCASSLGFGDYQETQYFGPGTRLLVL.

The V call is TRBV5-5, the J call TRBJ1-5; TRBD1 agrees at 10 bases. J gave up 2 bases and V 4 bases, and 3 bases lay outside the gene matches. The CDR3 has 15 amino acids. Germline assignment: CDR1 SGHKS and CDR2 YYEKEE (reference sequence). CDR3 nucleotides: TGTGCCAGCAGCCCCGGGACAGGGGGCAATCAGCCCCAGCATTTT. Translated: CASSPGTGGNQPQHF.

The rearrangement joins TRBV7-3 to TRBJ1-4; 8 nucleotides align to TRBD1. Trimming cost V 1 base and J 7 bases; bases outside gene matches: 8. Germline V gene lookup returns CDR1 SGHTA and CDR2 FQGTGA. The CDR3 length is 16 residues. CDR3 region: CASSLKRAGGGEKLFF. CDR3 nucleotides: TGTGCCAGCAGCTTAAAGAGGGCAGGGGGCGGTGAAAAACTGTTTTTT. Filled out from reference TRBV7-3 and TRBJ1-4, the complete variable domain reads GAGVSQTPSNKVTEKGKYVELRCDPISGHTALYWYRQSLGQGPEFLIYFQGTGAADDSGLPNDRFFAVRPEGSVSTLKIQRTERGDSAVYLCASSLKRAGGGEKLFFGSGTQLSVL.

The V and J genes are TRBV5-1 and TRBJ2-1; 13 positions match TRBD2. Looked up from germline, CDR1 is SGHRS and CDR2 is YFSETQ. The J segment lost 10 bases and the V segment lost 1 base, leaving 2 bases of the junction unmatched. The CDR3 spans 14 residues. The CDR3 DNA is TGCGCCAGCAGCTTGAGGACTAGCGGGGGCGAGCAGTTCTTC. Translating gives CASSLRTSGGEQFF.

V and J are TRBV7-8 and TRBJ2-1; D unclear. Trimming cost V 1 base and J 0 bases, with 10 bases left between them. This CDR3 contains 16 residues. Germline CDR1 SGHVS, CDR2 FQNEAQ. The DNA of the CDR3 is TGTGCCAGCAGCTTAGTACTCCTGTCCTCCTACAATGAGCAGTTCTTC. Translation gives CASSLVLLSSYNEQFF.

The chain uses TRBV7-3 and TRBJ2-2; perhaps TRBD2 as D (6 bases). The CDR3 runs 15 residues. Trimming stripped 0 bases from V and 1 base from J, with 6 bases between. The V gene's germline CDR1 is SGHTA and CDR2 FQGTGA. The CDR3 DNA is TGTGCCAGCAGCTTAACGGGGGGGAACACCGGGGAGCTGTTTTTT. This encodes CASSLTGGNTGELFF.

The chain carries TRBV7-3 and TRBJ2-2; TRBD2 matches at 10 bases. In germline, CDR1 is SGHTA, CDR2 FQGTGA. The CDR3 covers 16 residues. Losses at the gene ends were 5 bases for V and 1 base for J; bases not matched to a gene: 4. CDR3 residues: CASSPRTSGNTGELFF. Here the CDR3 DNA reads TGTGCCAGCAGCCCACGGACTAGCGGGAACACCGGGGAGCTGTTTTTT. Based on the CDR3 plus reference TRBV7-3 and TRBJ2-2, the full variable domain is GAGVSQTPSNKVTEKGKYVELRCDPISGHTALYWYRQSLGQGPEFLIYFQGTGAADDSGLPNDRFFAVRPEGSVSTLKIQRTERGDSAVYLCASSPRTSGNTGELFFGEGSRLTVL.

The chain carries TRBV11-2 and TRBJ1-2; D remains ambiguous. V was trimmed by 2 bases and J by 2 bases, leaving 15 bases between them. CDR3 length: 16 amino acids. CDR1 is SGHAT and CDR2 is FQNNGV in the germline V gene. The DNA of the CDR3 is TGTGCCAGCAGCTTAAAACTTAGGACTGTCAACTATGGCTACACCTTC. Its translation is CASSLKLRTVNYGYTF.

CDR3 nucleotides: TGTGCCAGCAGTTTAGGGCGGGGGGGCCCAGAGACCCAGTACTTC. It codes for CASSLGRGGPETQYF. The V and J genes are TRBV28 and TRBJ2-5; TRBD2 matches 9 bases. Looked up from germline, CDR1 is MDHEN and CDR2 is SYDVKM. The CDR3 is 15 amino acids. J was trimmed by 4 bases and V by 2 bases; bases with no gene match: 5.

The chain has TRBV4-3 and TRBJ2-7, with 10 bases fitting TRBD1. Germline V gene lookup returns CDR1 LGHNA and CDR2 YSLEER. CDR3 length: 17 residues. J lost 4 bases, V lost 1 base, and 10 bases had no gene match. In DNA, the CDR3 is TGCGCCAGCAGCCAAGGGTATTCGGGACAGGGGATTTACGAGCAGTACTTC. This sequence encodes CASSQGYSGQGIYEQYF.

V usage is TRBV19 and J usage is TRBJ2-2, with a weak D call TRBD2 (6 bases). Trimming removed 5 bases from V and 0 bases from J, with 13 bases in between. This CDR3 is built from 16 residues. CDR1 is LNHDA, CDR2 SQIVND, per germline (reference sequence). The CDR3 sequence is CASSGLGRTNTGELFF. The DNA of the CDR3 is TGTGCCAGTAGTGGCCTGGGGAGGACGAACACCGGGGAGCTGTTTTTT.

This clone is a singleton in its sample. The chain links TRBV27 to TRBJ1-4; TRBD1 aligns across 9 bases. The germline CDR1 and CDR2 sequences are MNHEY and SMNVEV (reference sequence). The V segment lost 5 bases and the J segment 7 bases; nucleotides outside the gene matches: 11. This CDR3 comprises 16 residues. CDR3 amino acids: CASSPQGTGRGEKLFF. The CDR3 nucleotides read TGTGCCAGCAGTCCCCAGGGGACAGGGAGAGGTGAAAAACTGTTTTTT.